This T cell receptor (beta chain) was profiled in a study of blood T cell repertoires in COVID-19. Study-level background: The analysed material was cDNA or gDNA that came from T cells, B-cell-depleted T cells, or PBMCs.

V trimming: 5 bases; J trimming: 11 bases; junction bases outside the gene matches: 7. The germline CDR1 and CDR2 sequences are LNHDA and SQIVND (reference sequence). This CDR3 contains 12 residues. It was during active infection that Seattle patients were enrolled and then longitudinally followed. Study processing details: Reference gene primer amplification gave nucleated cell count estimates. Produced via immunoSEQ multiplex PCR; TCRdb's table is partial and in-frame only. The DNA gave D and trimming, while V, J and clone size come from that table. The table lists roughly 100,000 clones, more than 80% of them singletons.

The chain combines TRBV19 with TRBJ1-1, with 8 bases that match TRBD1. The TCR was taken from an elderly man with COVID-19, enrolled during active disease. Input material: peripheral blood. CDR3 DNA sequence: TGTGCCAGTAGTCGGTCAGGGGGCGATGCTTTCTTT. Translation: CASSRSGGDAFF. The full variable domain, its missing parts supplied by reference TRBV19 and TRBJ1-1, is DGGITQSPKYLFRKEGQNVTLSCEQNLNHDAMYWYRQDPGQGLRLIYYSQIVNDFQKGDIAEGYSVSREKKESFPLTVTSAQKNPTAFYLCASSRSGGDAFFGQGTRLTVV.